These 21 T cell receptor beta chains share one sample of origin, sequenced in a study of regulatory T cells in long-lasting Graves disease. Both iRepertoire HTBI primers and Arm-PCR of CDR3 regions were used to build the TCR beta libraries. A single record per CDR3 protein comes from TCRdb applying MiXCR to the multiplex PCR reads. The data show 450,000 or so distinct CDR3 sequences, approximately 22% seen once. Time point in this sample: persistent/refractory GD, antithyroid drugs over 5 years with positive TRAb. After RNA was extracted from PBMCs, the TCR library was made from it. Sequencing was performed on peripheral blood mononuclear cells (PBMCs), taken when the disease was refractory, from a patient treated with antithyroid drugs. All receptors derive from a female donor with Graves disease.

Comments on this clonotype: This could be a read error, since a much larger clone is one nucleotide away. CDR3 protein: CSVGKTVMNTEASF. In DNA form, the CDR3 reads TGCAGCGTTGGAAAGACAGTTATGAACACTGAAGCTTCCTTT. This chain joins TRBV29-1 and TRBJ1-1; D is possibly TRBD1 (5 bases). Per the germline V gene, CDR1 is SQVTM and CDR2 is ANQGSEA. This CDR3 is built from 14 residues.

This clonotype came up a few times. CDR3 protein: CSARDTGVFTEAFF. The DNA for the CDR3 is TGCAGTGCTAGAGATACCGGGGTTTTTACTGAAGCTTTCTTT. The rearrangement joins TRBV20-1 to TRBJ1-1; D is undetermined. The V end was cut by 0 bases, the J end by 5 bases, with 13 bases between. In germline, CDR1 is DFQATT, CDR2 SNEGSKA (reference sequence). The CDR3 contains 14 residues.

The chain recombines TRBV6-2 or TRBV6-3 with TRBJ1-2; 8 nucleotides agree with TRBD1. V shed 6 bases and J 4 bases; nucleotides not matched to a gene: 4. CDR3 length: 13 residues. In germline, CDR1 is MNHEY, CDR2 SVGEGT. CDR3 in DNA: TGTGCCAGCAGCTCTCAGGGGGCCTATGGCTACACCTTC. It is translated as CASSSQGAYGYTF.

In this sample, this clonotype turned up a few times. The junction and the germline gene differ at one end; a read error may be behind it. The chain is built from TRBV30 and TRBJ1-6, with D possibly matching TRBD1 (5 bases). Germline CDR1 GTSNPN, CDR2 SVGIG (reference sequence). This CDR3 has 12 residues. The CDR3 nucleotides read TGCGCCAGCAGGGAGGGGAATTCACCCCTCCACTTT. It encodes CASREGNSPLHF.

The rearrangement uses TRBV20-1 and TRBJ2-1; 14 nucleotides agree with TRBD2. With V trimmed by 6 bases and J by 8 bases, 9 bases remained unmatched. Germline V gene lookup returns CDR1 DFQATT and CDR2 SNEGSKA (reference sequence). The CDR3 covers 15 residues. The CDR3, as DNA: TGCAGTGCGGGACCGGGACTAGCGGGAGTAGATGAGCAGTTCTTC. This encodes CSAGPGLAGVDEQFF.

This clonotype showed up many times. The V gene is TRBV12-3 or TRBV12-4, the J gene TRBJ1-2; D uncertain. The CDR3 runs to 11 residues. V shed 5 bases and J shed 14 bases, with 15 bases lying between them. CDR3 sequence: CASSQSQALTF. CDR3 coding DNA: TGTGCCAGCAGTCAATCCCAAGCCTTAACCTTC.

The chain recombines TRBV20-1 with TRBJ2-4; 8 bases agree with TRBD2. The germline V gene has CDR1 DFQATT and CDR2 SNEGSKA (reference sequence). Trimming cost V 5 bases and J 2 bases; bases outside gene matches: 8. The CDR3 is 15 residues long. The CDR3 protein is CSAGSGRRTKNIQYF. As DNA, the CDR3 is TGCAGTGCTGGGAGCGGGAGAAGGACCAAAAACATTCAGTACTTC.

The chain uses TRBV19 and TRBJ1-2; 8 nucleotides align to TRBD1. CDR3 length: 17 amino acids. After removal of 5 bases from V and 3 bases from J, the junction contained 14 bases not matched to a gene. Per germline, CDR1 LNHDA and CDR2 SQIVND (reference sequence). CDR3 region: CASSLGQDYPLDYGYTF. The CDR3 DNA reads TGTGCCAGTAGTTTGGGACAGGATTACCCACTGGACTATGGCTACACCTTC.

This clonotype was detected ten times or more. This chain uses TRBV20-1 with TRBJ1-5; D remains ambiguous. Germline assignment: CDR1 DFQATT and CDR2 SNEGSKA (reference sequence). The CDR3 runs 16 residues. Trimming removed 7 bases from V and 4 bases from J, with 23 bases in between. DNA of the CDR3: TGCAGTGTTGTTAAGGCGGTCGAAGGAGCAAATCAGCCCCAGCATTTT. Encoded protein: CSVVKAVEGANQPQHF.

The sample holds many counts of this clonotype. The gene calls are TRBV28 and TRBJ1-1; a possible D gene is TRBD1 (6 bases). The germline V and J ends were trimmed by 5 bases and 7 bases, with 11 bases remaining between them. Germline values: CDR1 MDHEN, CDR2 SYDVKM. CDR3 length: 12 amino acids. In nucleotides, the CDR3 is TGTGCCAGCAGTCCCAGACAGGTTGAAGCTTTCTTT. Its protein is CASSPRQVEAFF. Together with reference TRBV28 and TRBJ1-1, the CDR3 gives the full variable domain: DVKVTQSSRYLVKRTGEKVFLECVQDMDHENMFWYRQDPGLGLRLIYFSYDVKMKEKGDIPEGYSVSREKKERFSLILESASTNQTSMYLCASSPRQVEAFFGQGTRLTVV.

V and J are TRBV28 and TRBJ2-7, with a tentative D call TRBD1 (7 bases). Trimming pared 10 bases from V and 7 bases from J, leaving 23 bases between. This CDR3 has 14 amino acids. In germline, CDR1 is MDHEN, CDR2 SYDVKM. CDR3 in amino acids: CATLHRQGGGEQYF. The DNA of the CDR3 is TGTGCCACCCTTCACCGACAGGGAGGAGGAGAGCAGTACTTC.

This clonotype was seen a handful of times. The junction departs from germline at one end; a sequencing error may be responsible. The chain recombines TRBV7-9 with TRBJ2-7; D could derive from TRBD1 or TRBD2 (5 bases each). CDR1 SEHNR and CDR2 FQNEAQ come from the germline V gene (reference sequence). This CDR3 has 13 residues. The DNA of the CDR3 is TGTGCCAGCAGCTTAGGGGACCAGTACGGGCAGTACTTC. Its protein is CASSLGDQYGQYF.

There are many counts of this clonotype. This CDR3 reads CASGLVLTDRPYGYTF. Written as DNA, the CDR3 is TGTGCTAGTGGTTTGGTACTCACGGACAGGCCCTATGGCTACACCTTC. The chain employs TRBV12-5 and TRBJ1-2, with 7 bases matching TRBD1. Germline V CDR1 and CDR2: LGHNT, FRNRAP. The junction had 8 bases not matched to a gene; V was cut back by 0 bases and J by 4 bases. The CDR3 covers 16 residues. The entire variable domain, with the rest obtained from reference TRBV12-5 and TRBJ1-2, is as follows: DARVTQTPRHKVTEMGQEVTMRCQPILGHNTVFWYRQTMMQGLELLAYFRNRAPLDDSGMPKDRFSAEMPDATLATLKIQPSEPRDSAVYFCASGLVLTDRPYGYTFGSGTRLTVV.

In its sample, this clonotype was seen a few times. CDR3 sequence reads: CASIKAPLGAFF. The DNA for the CDR3 is TGTGCCAGTATTAAGGCACCTCTAGGAGCTTTCTTT. J is TRBJ1-1 and V is TRBV19; D gene ambiguous. This CDR3 spans 12 amino acids. Trimming left V 7 bases short and J 10 bases short, with 16 bases between. Germline V gene sequence: CDR1 LNHDA, CDR2 SQIVND (reference sequence).

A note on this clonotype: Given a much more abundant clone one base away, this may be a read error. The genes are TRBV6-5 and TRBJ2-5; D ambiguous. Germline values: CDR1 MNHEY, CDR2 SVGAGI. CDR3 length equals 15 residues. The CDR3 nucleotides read TGTGCCAGCAGTTCCACAGCTAGGTACCAAGAGACCCAGCACTTC. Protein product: CASSSTARYQETQHF.

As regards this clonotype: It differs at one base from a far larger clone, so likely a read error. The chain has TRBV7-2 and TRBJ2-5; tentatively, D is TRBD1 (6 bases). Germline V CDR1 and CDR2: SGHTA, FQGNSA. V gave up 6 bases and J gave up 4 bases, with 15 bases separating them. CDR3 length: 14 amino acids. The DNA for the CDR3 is TGTGCCAGCAGTTCCATGGCAGGGGTAGAGACCCAGTACTTC. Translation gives CASSSMAGVETQYF.

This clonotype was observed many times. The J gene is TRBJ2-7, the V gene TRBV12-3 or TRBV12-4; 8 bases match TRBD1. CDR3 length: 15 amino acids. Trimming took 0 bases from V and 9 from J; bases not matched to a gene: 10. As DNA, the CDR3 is TGTGCCAGCAGTTTAGCGCAAGGACAGGGAGTTTCGCAGTACTTC. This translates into CASSLAQGQGVSQYF.

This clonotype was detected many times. CDR3 sequence: CASRFEQGENQPQHF. CDR3 nucleotide sequence: TGTGCCAGCAGGTTTGAGCAGGGTGAGAATCAGCCCCAGCATTTT. The genes are TRBV12-3 or TRBV12-4 and TRBJ1-5; D might be TRBD1 (5 bases). There are 15 residues in the CDR3. V was pared by 6 bases and J by 4 bases, with 16 bases between.

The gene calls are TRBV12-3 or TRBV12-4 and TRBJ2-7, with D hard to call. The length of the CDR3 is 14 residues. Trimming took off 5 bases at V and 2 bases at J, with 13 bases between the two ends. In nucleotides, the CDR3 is TGTGCCAGCAGTCCCCGGACCCACCCCTACGAGCAGTACTTC. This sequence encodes CASSPRTHPYEQYF.

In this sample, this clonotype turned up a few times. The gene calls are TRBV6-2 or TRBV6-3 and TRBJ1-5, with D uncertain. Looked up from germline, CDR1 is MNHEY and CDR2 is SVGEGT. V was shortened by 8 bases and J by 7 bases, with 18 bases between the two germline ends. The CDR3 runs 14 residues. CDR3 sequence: CASGEWRVQQPQHF. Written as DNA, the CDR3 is TGTGCCAGCGGGGAGTGGAGGGTTCAGCAGCCCCAGCATTTT.

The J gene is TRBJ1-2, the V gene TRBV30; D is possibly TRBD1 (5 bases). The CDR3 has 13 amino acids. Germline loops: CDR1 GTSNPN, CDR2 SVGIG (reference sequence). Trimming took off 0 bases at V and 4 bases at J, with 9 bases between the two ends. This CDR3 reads CAWSVLTVYGYTF. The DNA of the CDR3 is TGTGCCTGGAGTGTACTGACAGTCTATGGCTACACCTTC.